One T cell receptor beta chain is described in this entry. Its antigen is unidentified. The data were obtained in a study of PD-1 blockade in classical Hodgkin lymphoma. Study-level findings and limits: A significant rise in TCR diversity was seen by C4D1 for CD4+ cells but not for CD8+ cells.

In every patient, relapse followed autologous stem cell transplantation, while exposure to brentuximab vedotin differed. TCRdb's table, derived via immunoSEQ multiplex PCR, lists solely in-frame clones and lacks some. The sample yields over 50,000 clones, approximately 81% seen once. V lost 5 bases and J lost 7, with 5 bases in between. From germline, CDR1 is MGHDK and CDR2 SYGVNS. This CDR3 is built from 11 residues. This receptor was identified in a human donor with classical Hodgkin lymphoma. The sample consisted of peripheral blood mononuclear cells (PBMCs), taken at baseline. This chain connects TRBV25-1 to TRBJ2-2; D ambiguous. The CDR3: CASSLSGELFF. The CDR3 DNA reads as TGTGCCAGCAGTTTGAGCGGGGAGCTGTTTTTT. The variable domain in full, with the rest retrieved from reference TRBV25-1 and TRBJ2-2, is EADIYQTPRYLVIGTGKKITLECSQTMGHDKMYWYQQDPGMELHLIHYSYGVNSTEKGDLSSESTVSRIRTEHFPLTLESARPSHTSQYLCASSLSGELFFGEGSRLTVL.